A selection of T cell receptor beta chains follows, all from one sample in a study of blood T cell repertoires in COVID-19. TCRdb's copy holds only in-frame clones and misses some; the assay was immunoSEQ multiplex PCR. The data contain roughly 200,000 clones, about 90% of them seen just once; the ten biggest clones take up around 1.6%. The sample consisted of peripheral blood. All receptors come from a man between 18 and 35 years old with active or convalescent COVID-19. Each CDR3 is given with its conserved first and last residue. Each record gives: clone size, D gene, J gene, V gene, CDR3 DNA, CDR3 protein. A D gene is named only where the DNA matches it firmly. Size values are once, few and many counts, or a class for expanded clones, and some rows have none.

abundance: -
d_gene: TRBD1
j_gene: TRBJ1-5
v_gene: TRBV14
CDR3nt: TGTGCCAGCAGCCAAAACAGGGGTCAGCCCCAGCATTTT
CDR3aa: CASSQNRGQPQHF

abundance: -
d_gene: TRBD2
j_gene: TRBJ2-1
v_gene: TRBV19
CDR3nt: TGTGCCAGTAGGGGTAGCGGGAGGTCCTACAATGAGCAGTTCTTC
CDR3aa: CASRGSGRSYNEQFF

abundance: -
d_gene: -
j_gene: TRBJ1-6
v_gene: TRBV2
CDR3nt: TGTGCCAGCAGACCGGACAGAAATAATTCACCCCTCCACTTT
CDR3aa: CASRPDRNNSPLHF

abundance: -
d_gene: TRBD1
j_gene: TRBJ1-1
v_gene: TRBV24-1
CDR3nt: TGTGCCACCAGTGATTTGCGCAGGGGGCACACTGAAGCTTTCTTT
CDR3aa: CATSDLRRGHTEAFF

abundance: -
d_gene: -
j_gene: TRBJ2-7
v_gene: TRBV19
CDR3nt: TGTGCCAGTAGTGCGGGCCGAGGACAGTCCTACGAGCAGTACTTC
CDR3aa: CASSAGRGQSYEQYF

abundance: -
d_gene: TRBD1
j_gene: TRBJ1-2
v_gene: TRBV5-4
CDR3nt: TGTGCCAGCAGCTTCGGTGGACAGGGGATCGGCTACACCTTC
CDR3aa: CASSFGGQGIGYTF

abundance: -
d_gene: -
j_gene: TRBJ1-6
v_gene: TRBV19
CDR3nt: TGTGCCAGTAGTACGACAGGCTATAATTCACCCCTCCACTTT
CDR3aa: CASSTTGYNSPLHF

abundance: -
d_gene: -
j_gene: TRBJ2-7
v_gene: TRBV27
CDR3nt: TGTGCCAGCAGTCCCGGGACTCCGGGGCGGTTAAACTACGAGCAGTACTTC
CDR3aa: CASSPGTPGRLNYEQYF

abundance: -
d_gene: TRBD2
j_gene: TRBJ2-5
v_gene: TRBV30
CDR3nt: TGTGCCTGGAGTCCTCCGGGACTAGCGGAGACCCAGTACTTC
CDR3aa: CAWSPPGLAETQYF

abundance: -
d_gene: -
j_gene: TRBJ1-3
v_gene: TRBV30
CDR3nt: TGTGCCTGGAGTGTTGCGGGGGTTTTCTCTGGAAACACCATATATTTT
CDR3aa: CAWSVAGVFSGNTIYF

abundance: -
d_gene: -
j_gene: TRBJ1-1
v_gene: TRBV6-2/TRBV6-3
CDR3nt: TGTGCCAGCAGTTACGTGGGGAGGGGCACTGAAGCTTTCTTT
CDR3aa: CASSYVGRGTEAFF

abundance: few
d_gene: TRBD1
j_gene: TRBJ2-1
v_gene: TRBV18
CDR3nt: TGTGCCAGCTCACCGAGACAGGGGGCAGGTTATGAGCAGTTCTTC
CDR3aa: CASSPRQGAGYEQFF

abundance: -
d_gene: -
j_gene: TRBJ2-2
v_gene: TRBV14
CDR3nt: TGTGCCAGCAGCCCCCGAAGAACTTTTAACACCGGGGAGCTGTTTTTT
CDR3aa: CASSPRRTFNTGELFF

abundance: -
d_gene: -
j_gene: TRBJ1-1
v_gene: TRBV28
CDR3nt: TGTGCCAGCAGTTTACGCGCCGCCGGGACTGAAGCTTTCTTT
CDR3aa: CASSLRAAGTEAFF

abundance: -
d_gene: -
j_gene: TRBJ2-5
v_gene: TRBV2
CDR3nt: TGTGCCAGCACGTCGGACTTGGAAGAGACCCAGTACTTC
CDR3aa: CASTSDLEETQYF

abundance: -
d_gene: TRBD1
j_gene: TRBJ2-7
v_gene: TRBV5-5
CDR3nt: TGTGCCAGCAGCTTGGGACAGGGTATTTACGAGCAGTACTTC
CDR3aa: CASSLGQGIYEQYF

abundance: -
d_gene: -
j_gene: TRBJ1-1
v_gene: TRBV27
CDR3nt: TGTGCCAGCCGGCGGGGAGGCACTGAAGCTTTCTTT
CDR3aa: CASRRGGTEAFF

abundance: -
d_gene: -
j_gene: TRBJ1-3
v_gene: TRBV5-4
CDR3nt: TGTGCCAGCAGCTTGGACAGGGAGACCTCTGGAAACACCATATATTTT
CDR3aa: CASSLDRETSGNTIYF

abundance: -
d_gene: TRBD2
j_gene: TRBJ2-1
v_gene: TRBV7-8
CDR3nt: TGTGCCAGCAGTTGGGAGGGACTAGTGGGCAATGAGCAGTTCTTC
CDR3aa: CASSWEGLVGNEQFF

abundance: few
d_gene: TRBD1
j_gene: TRBJ2-1
v_gene: TRBV11-2
CDR3nt: TGTGCCAGCAGCTTGAAGACAGGGTTTCTGTTCAATGAGCAGTTCTTC
CDR3aa: CASSLKTGFLFNEQFF

abundance: -
d_gene: TRBD1
j_gene: TRBJ1-2
v_gene: TRBV27
CDR3nt: TGTGCCAGCAGTTTAGAGGGGGCTTCCCGGGGAATCTATGGCTACACCTTC
CDR3aa: CASSLEGASRGIYGYTF

abundance: -
d_gene: -
j_gene: TRBJ1-2
v_gene: TRBV30
CDR3nt: TGTGCCCGCTCCCGGGAAGGGAGAAACACCTTC
CDR3aa: CARSREGRNTF

abundance: -
d_gene: -
j_gene: TRBJ1-4
v_gene: TRBV5-1
CDR3nt: TGCGCCAGCAGCTTGGACCCCGCAGGGGAAAATGAAAAACTGTTTTTT
CDR3aa: CASSLDPAGENEKLFF

abundance: -
d_gene: -
j_gene: TRBJ2-2
v_gene: TRBV5-1
CDR3nt: TGCGCCAGCAGCTTGTTTGAGGGAACCGGGGAGCTGTTTTTT
CDR3aa: CASSLFEGTGELFF

abundance: -
d_gene: TRBD1
j_gene: TRBJ1-2
v_gene: TRBV7-2
CDR3nt: TGTGCCAGCAGCCGCCGGATAGAAACTACAGGGGCGGGAGGCTACACCTTC
CDR3aa: CASSRRIETTGAGGYTF

abundance: once
d_gene: TRBD2
j_gene: TRBJ2-1
v_gene: TRBV11-2
CDR3nt: TGTGCCAGCAGCCTCGGGACTAGCGGGGGGGCCTACAATGAGCAGTTCTTC
CDR3aa: CASSLGTSGGAYNEQFF

abundance: -
d_gene: TRBD1
j_gene: TRBJ1-1
v_gene: TRBV28
CDR3nt: TGTGCCAGCAGTTCACAGGACAGGGGACGCAATGAAGCTTTCTTT
CDR3aa: CASSSQDRGRNEAFF

abundance: -
d_gene: -
j_gene: TRBJ2-1
v_gene: TRBV19
CDR3nt: TGTGCCAGTAGTATAGGCCTGGCCAGCTCCTACAATGAGCAGTTCTTC
CDR3aa: CASSIGLASSYNEQFF